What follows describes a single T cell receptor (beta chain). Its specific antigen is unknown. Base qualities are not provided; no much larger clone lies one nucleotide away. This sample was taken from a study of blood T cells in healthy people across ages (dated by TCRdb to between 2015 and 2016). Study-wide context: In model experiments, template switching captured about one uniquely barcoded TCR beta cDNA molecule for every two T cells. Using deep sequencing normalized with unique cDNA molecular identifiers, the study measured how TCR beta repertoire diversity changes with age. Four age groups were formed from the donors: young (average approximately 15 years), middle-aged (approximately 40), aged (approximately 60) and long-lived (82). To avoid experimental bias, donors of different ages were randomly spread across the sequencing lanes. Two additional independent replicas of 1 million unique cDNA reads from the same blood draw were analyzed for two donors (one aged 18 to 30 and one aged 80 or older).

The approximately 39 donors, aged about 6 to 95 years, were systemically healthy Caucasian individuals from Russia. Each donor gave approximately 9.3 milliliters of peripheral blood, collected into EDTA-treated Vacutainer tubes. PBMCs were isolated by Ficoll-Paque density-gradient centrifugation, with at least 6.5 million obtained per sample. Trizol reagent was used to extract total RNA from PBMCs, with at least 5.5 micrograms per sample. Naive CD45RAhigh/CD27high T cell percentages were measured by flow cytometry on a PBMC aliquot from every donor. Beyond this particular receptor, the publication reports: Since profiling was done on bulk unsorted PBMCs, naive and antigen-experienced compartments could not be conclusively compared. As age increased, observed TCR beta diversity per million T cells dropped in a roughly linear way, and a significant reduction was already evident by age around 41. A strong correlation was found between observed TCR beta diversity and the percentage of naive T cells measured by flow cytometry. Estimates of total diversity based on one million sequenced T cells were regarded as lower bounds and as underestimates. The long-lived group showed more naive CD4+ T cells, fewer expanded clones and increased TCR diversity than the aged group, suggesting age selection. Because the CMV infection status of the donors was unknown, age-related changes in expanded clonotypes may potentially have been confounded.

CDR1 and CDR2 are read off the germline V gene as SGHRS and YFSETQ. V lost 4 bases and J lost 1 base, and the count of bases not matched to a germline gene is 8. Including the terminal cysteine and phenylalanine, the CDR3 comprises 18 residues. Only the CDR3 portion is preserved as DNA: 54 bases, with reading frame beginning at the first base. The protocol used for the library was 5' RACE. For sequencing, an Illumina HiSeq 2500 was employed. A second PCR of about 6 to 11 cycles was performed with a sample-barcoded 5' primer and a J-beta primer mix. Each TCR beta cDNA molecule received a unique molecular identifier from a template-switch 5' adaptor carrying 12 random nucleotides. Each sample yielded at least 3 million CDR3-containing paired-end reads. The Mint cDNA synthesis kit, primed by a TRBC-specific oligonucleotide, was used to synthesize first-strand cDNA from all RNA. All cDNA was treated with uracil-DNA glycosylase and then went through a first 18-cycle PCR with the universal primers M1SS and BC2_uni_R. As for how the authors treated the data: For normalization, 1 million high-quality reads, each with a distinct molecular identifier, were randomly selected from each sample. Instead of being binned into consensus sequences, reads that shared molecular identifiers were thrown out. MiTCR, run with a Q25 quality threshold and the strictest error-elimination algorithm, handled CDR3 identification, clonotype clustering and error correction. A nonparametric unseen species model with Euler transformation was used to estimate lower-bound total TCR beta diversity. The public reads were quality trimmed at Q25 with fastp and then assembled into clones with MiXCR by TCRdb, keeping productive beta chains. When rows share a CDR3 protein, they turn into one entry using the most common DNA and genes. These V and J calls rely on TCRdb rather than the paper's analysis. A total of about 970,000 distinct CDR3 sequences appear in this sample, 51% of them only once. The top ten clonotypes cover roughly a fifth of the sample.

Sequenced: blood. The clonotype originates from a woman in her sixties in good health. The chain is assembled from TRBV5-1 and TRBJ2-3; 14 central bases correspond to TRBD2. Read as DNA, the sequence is TGCGCCAGCAGCCCCGCCGGGACTAGCGGGAGAGGCACAGATACGCAGTATTTT. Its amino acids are CASSPAGTSGRGTDTQYF.